These T cell receptor beta chains were read from a single sample in a study of T-cell memory formation after mild COVID-19. A single record per CDR3 protein comes from TCRdb applying MiXCR to the 5' RACE reads. Here the sample spans some 350,000 distinct CDR3 sequences, roughly 15% being singletons. Source material: PBMCs or a T cell subset sorted from them (not recorded which). These TCRs come from a man between 18 and 35 years old who had mild COVID-19 (a few samples of this study predate the infection). Cell type and time point are not known. The CDR3 runs from the conserved cysteine through the conserved F or W. A D gene is named only where the DNA matches it firmly. Size is stated for part of the rows, as once, few or many counts, or as a class when the clone is expanded.

v_call	j_call	d_call	clone_size	cdr3_aa	cdr3_nt
TRBV9	TRBJ2-3	NA	many	CASSVLNTDTQYF	TGTGCCAGCAGCGTCCTAAACACAGATACGCAGTATTTT
TRBV20-1	TRBJ2-3	NA	NA	CSARDPKGSTRQYF	TGCAGTGCTAGAGATCCGAAGGGATCCACAAGGCAGTATTTT
TRBV13	TRBJ2-7	NA	NA	CASSLAPGSKGYEQYF	TGTGCCAGCAGCTTAGCCCCCGGGTCCAAGGGCTACGAGCAGTACTTC
TRBV6-5	TRBJ2-2	NA	NA	CASSYSIPWRRGHGGELFF	TGTGCCAGCAGTTACTCGATTCCGTGGCGTCGGGGGCATGGGGGGGAGCTGTTTTTT
TRBV11-2	TRBJ2-1	NA	few	CASSSAGRGPYNEQFF	TGTGCCAGCAGCTCCGCCGGGCGGGGGCCCTACAATGAGCAGTTCTTC
TRBV4-1	TRBJ1-3	NA	NA	CASSQESSGHGNTIYF	TGCGCCAGCAGCCAAGAAAGTAGCGGGCACGGAAACACCATATATTTT
TRBV7-6	TRBJ2-2	TRBD1	NA	CASSLGTGSGELFF	TGTGCCAGCAGCTTAGGGACAGGGTCCGGGGAGCTGTTTTTT
TRBV20-1	TRBJ2-1	TRBD2	few	CSASERTSGGDEQFF	TGCAGTGCGTCCGAGCGGACTAGCGGGGGGGATGAGCAGTTCTTC
TRBV7-2	TRBJ2-7	NA	few	CASSFLGGSSYEQYF	TGTGCCAGCAGCTTCCTTGGGGGGAGCTCCTACGAGCAGTACTTC
TRBV6-5	TRBJ1-5	NA	few	CASRPTDSGQPQHF	TGTGCCAGCAGGCCGACGGACAGTGGCCAGCCCCAGCATTTT
TRBV29-1	TRBJ2-2	TRBD1	NA	CSVAAGTDNTGELFF	TGCAGCGTTGCCGCCGGGACAGACAACACCGGGGAGCTGTTTTTT
TRBV6-1	TRBJ1-5	NA	few	CASKGQLGNQPQHF	TGTGCCAGCAAAGGACAGCTGGGCAATCAGCCCCAGCATTTT
TRBV7-9	TRBJ1-5	NA	few	CASSSGTPYQPQHF	TGTGCCAGCAGCTCCGGGACTCCCTATCAGCCCCAGCATTTT
TRBV4-1	TRBJ2-2	NA	NA	CASSPINTGELFF	TGCGCCAGCAGCCCAATTAACACCGGGGAGCTGTTTTTT
TRBV20-1	TRBJ2-1	NA	NA	CSARDPSPGVVYNEQFF	TGCAGTGCTAGAGATCCCAGTCCAGGGGTGGTATACAATGAGCAGTTCTTC
TRBV10-3	TRBJ2-5	NA	once	CAISTGTGVRGWTQYF	TGTGCCATCTCCACTGGGACGGGTGTGAGGGGTTGGACCCAGTACTTC
TRBV4-3	TRBJ1-4	NA	NA	CASSQDSGRVLFF	TGCGCCAGCAGCCAAGACTCCGGTCGGGTTCTGTTTTTT
TRBV5-1	TRBJ2-3	NA	few	CASSSDETDTQYF	TGCGCCAGCAGCTCCGACGAGACAGATACGCAGTATTTT